This T cell receptor beta chain was captured in a study of T cells in Graves' hyperthyroidism and ophthalmopathy (dated by TCRdb to the late 2010s). Background on the whole study: Peripheral blood samples were taken at the time of initial diagnosis, prior to any treatment. A discovery cohort of fewer than 110 patients, about 40 with Graves' ophthalmopathy and approximately 60 with stable Graves' hyperthyroidism, was used to find distinguishing TCR V-J signatures. Whether ophthalmopathy could be predicted prospectively was tested in an independent validation cohort made up of roughly 19 hyperthyroidism patients plus 17 patients who later progressed to ophthalmopathy. Following sampling, methimazole starting at 30 mg daily was given to hyperthyroidism patients, and high-dose intravenous methylprednisolone was given to ophthalmopathy patients. For training and testing, the 100 patients in the discovery cohort were randomly divided in a 7:3 ratio. According to the paper, TCR Vbeta CDR3 sequencing was carried out on 135 peripheral blood samples, which came from about 45 ophthalmopathy, 75 or so hyperthyroidism and approximately 17 progressor patients. The study also compared thyroid tissue and blood T-cell repertoires from five or six Graves' hyperthyroidism patients. Overall study outcomes, separate from this receptor: Sample size was not statistically predetermined, and investigators were not blinded to group allocation. Most expanded thyroid clonotypes (frequency above 0.001) were also detected in blood, suggesting blood repertoires may reflect thyroid immune responses. In validation, the model predicted progression to ophthalmopathy a median of roughly 6.2 months before onset, with 70% to 71% sensitivity and roughly 73% specificity. A 13 V-J signature model separated ophthalmopathy from stable hyperthyroidism, with approximately 86% sensitivity and roughly 84% specificity in cross-validation and 80%/75% in testing.

This clonotype was observed at least ten times. The antigen it binds to is not known. Per-nucleotide qualities are absent, and no much larger clonotype sits a single base away. The germline V gene (reference sequence) specifies GTSNPN as CDR1 and SVGIG as CDR2. The V end gives up 1 base and the J end 7 bases, leaving 9 bases in the junction not matched to a gene. The CDR3, from cysteine to phenylalanine, totals 14 residues. Only the CDR3 portion is preserved as DNA: 42 bases, with reading frame beginning at the first base. Moderately to severely active disease, a Clinical Activity Score of at least 3, a NOSPECS grade of at least 4, and a duration under 3 months were present in ophthalmopathy patients. Exclusion was applied to patients with uncontrolled infections, other autoimmune diseases, pregnancy or lactation. Diagnoses were based on clinical symptoms, serum thyroxine and TRAb, thyroid ultrasound and orbital computed tomography. Ficoll-Paque density gradient centrifugation was used to isolate PBMCs from approximately 11 ml of fresh peripheral blood. Trizol reagent was used to extract total RNA, and RNA quality was then checked on an Agilent 2100 Bioanalyzer.

Amplification of TCR beta CDR3 regions was carried out from RNA transcripts. A first-round RT-PCR of the TCR CDR3 used the HTBI primer set with the Qiagen OneStep RT-PCR kit. Libraries were constructed in a second round of multiplex PCR, after which size selection and purification were carried out. Sequencing of the libraries was done on an Illumina HiSeq2000 using paired-end 100 bp reads. Per the authors' processing: SOAPnuke was used to process the raw data, removing reads that contained adapters or uncalled bases, had a mean Phred below 15, or lacked an exact match to the constant primer or identifier. High-quality paired reads were merged with COPE v1.2.5, and unique nucleotide sequences were defined as clonotypes. Clonotypes were aligned to IMGT TRBV, TRBD and TRBJ reference segments using MiTCR v1.1. Only V-J combinations with frequency above 0.0001, covering about 99% of repertoires, were analysed. A TCS score was defined as the ratio between F50 (clonal expansion) and ExV (chaos), using BLOSUM62-based TCRdist between CDR3 peptides within each V-J. Welch's t-statistics and random forest reduced roughly 530 V-J features to 10 to 15, which were used in a naive Bayes classifier (R e1071). In TCRdb, the public reads were trimmed at Q25 with fastp and aligned with MiXCR, with productive beta chains retained. Rows matching on CDR3 protein sequence are summarized as one entry with the most common DNA and genes. The V and J calls shown here were made by TCRdb, not taken from the authors' results. The sample table lists about 400,000 distinct CDR3 sequences, roughly 15% of them with a count of one. Approximately 19% of the sample rests with the top ten.

The receptor comes from a woman aged 60-70 years with Graves' ophthalmopathy. Sequencing was done on a sample of blood. The chain couples TRBV30 to TRBJ2-5; the central 7 bases match TRBD2. The CDR3 sequence is CAWSAGGGGGTQYF. DNA sequence: TGTGCCTGGAGTGCGGGAGGCGGTGGAGGGACCCAGTACTTC.